A single sample gave rise to the 23 T cell receptor beta chains below, sequenced in a study of blood T cell repertoires in COVID-19. Using immunoSEQ multiplex PCR, the repertoire was profiled, and TCRdb retains in-frame clones only, with some absent. Among roughly 300,000 clones listed, around 85% were seen once. The sequencing input was PBMCs or T cells enriched from blood (not recorded which). These receptors originate from a woman aged 40 to 50 with acute COVID-19.

Notes on this clone: One junction end disagrees with the germline gene, perhaps due to a read error. The V call is TRBV19, the J call TRBJ1-1; no clear D gene. CDR3 length: 13 amino acids. Germline V gene data show CDR1 as LNHDA and CDR2 as SQIVND (reference sequence). CDR3 coding DNA: TGTGCCAGTAGAGGAGGACCGAACTCTGAAGCTTTCTTT. Amino acids: CASRGGPNSEAFF.

The chain joins TRBV10-3 to TRBJ1-3; D not certain. Germline CDR1 ENHRY, CDR2 SYGVKD. The CDR3 covers 12 residues. Trimming removed 8 bases at V and 8 bases at J, with 13 bases between. The CDR3 reads CAIGGPLDTIYF. Written as DNA, the CDR3 is TGTGCCATCGGTGGGCCATTGGACACCATATATTTT.

Only one count was recorded for this clone. The chain employs TRBV3-1 (or the pseudogene TRBV3-2) and TRBJ1-5; 7 nucleotides match TRBD1. The ends lost 2 bases at V and 5 bases at J; junction bases unmatched: 6. The CDR3 runs to 15 residues. Germline V lookup: CDR1 LGHDT, CDR2 YNNKEL (reference sequence). The CDR3 region has the DNA TGTGCCAGCAGCCAAAGGGGACAGCCCCATCAGCCCCAGCATTTT. It is translated as CASSQRGQPHQPQHF.

V and J are TRBV27 and TRBJ1-1; tentative D call: TRBD1 (5 bases). In germline, CDR1 is MNHEY, CDR2 SMNVEV (reference sequence). There are 15 residues in the CDR3. V lost 4 bases and J lost 0, with 12 bases in between. The CDR3 is CASSWGGIMNTEAFF. CDR3 bases: TGTGCCAGCAGTTGGGGGGGGATCATGAACACTGAAGCTTTCTTT.

This clone was counted only a few times. The rearrangement joins TRBV6-1 to TRBJ2-3; D call uncertain. The CDR3 loop spans 12 amino acids. The germline V and J ends were trimmed by 5 bases and 2 bases, with 5 bases remaining between them. CDR1 and CDR2 from the germline V gene are MNHNS and SASEGT. The CDR3 DNA follows: TGTGCCAGCAGTTCCTACACAGATACGCAGTATTTT. Translated, it gives CASSSYTDTQYF.

The J gene is TRBJ1-2, the V gene TRBV4-1; the D is unclear. This CDR3 has 15 amino acids. Deletions cut 1 base from V and 4 bases from J, with 13 bases between. Germline-derived CDR1 and CDR2 are MGHRA and YSYEKL. For the CDR3, the DNA is TGCGCCAGCAGCCAAGTCGGGGTAGGGCTCTATGGCTACACCTTC. Translation: CASSQVGVGLYGYTF.

V usage is TRBV7-2 and J usage is TRBJ1-1; TRBD1 matches at 10 bases. J was trimmed by 8 bases and V by 6 bases; bases with no gene match: 9. The CDR3 length is 14 residues. Germline V CDR1 and CDR2: SGHTA, FQGNSA. This CDR3 reads CASSSGTGALEAFF. CDR3 nucleotide sequence: TGTGCCAGCAGTTCCGGGACAGGGGCTCTCGAAGCTTTCTTT.

The genes are TRBV29-1 and TRBJ2-3; D ambiguous. Germline lookup yields CDR1 SQVTM and CDR2 ANQGSEA. The CDR3 has 12 amino acids. V lost 7 bases to trimming and J lost 2 bases, with 10 bases between them. CDR3 nucleotide sequence: TGCAGCGGCCGCGGAAACACAGATACGCAGTATTTT. It is translated as CSGRGNTDTQYF.

This clone showed up many times. The chain couples TRBV5-3 to TRBJ1-3; possible D gene TRBD1, 5 bases. TRBV5-3 falls under the ORF class, with uncertain function. The CDR3 extends over 21 amino acids. Trimming cost V 0 bases and J 8 bases, with 33 bases left between them. DNA of the CDR3: TGTGCCAGAAGCTTGGTACGCTCCCCGCGTGGGGGGAATTCCGCGGGGGACACCATATATTTT. Amino acid sequence: CARSLVRSPRGGNSAGDTIYF.

The genes are TRBV20-1 and TRBJ2-3; D is possibly TRBD2 (7 bases). Trimming left V 3 bases short and J 4 bases short, with 14 bases between. The germline CDR1 and CDR2 sequences are DFQATT and SNEGSKA (reference sequence). The CDR3 length is 14 residues. CDR3 in DNA: TGCAGTGCTAGTCGAGGGGGGGGTGCAGATACGCAGTATTTT. As protein: CSASRGGGADTQYF.

This chain uses TRBV7-9 with TRBJ1-1, with D uncertain. From germline, CDR1 is SEHNR and CDR2 FQNEAQ (reference sequence). Between the trimmed V and J ends, which lost 0 bases and 2 bases, there was a span of 7 bases. The CDR3 is 14 residues long. The CDR3 DNA is TGTGCCAGCAGCTTAGCACACCAAAACACTGAAGCTTTCTTT. Protein: CASSLAHQNTEAFF.

This rearrangement joins TRBV2 to TRBJ1-5, with D perhaps matching TRBD1 (6 bases). V lost 3 bases to trimming and J lost 0 bases, with 15 bases between them. Per the germline V gene, CDR1 is SNHLY and CDR2 is FYNNEI. This CDR3 is 17 amino acids long. The CDR3: CASSDRSRGGSNQPQHF. CDR3 sequence (DNA): TGTGCCAGCAGTGACCGATCCAGGGGTGGTAGCAATCAGCCCCAGCATTTT.

This chain links TRBV21-1 with TRBJ1-2; the table's D call, TRBD1, was not checked against the DNA. TRBV21-1 is designated a pseudogene. The CDR3 consists of 17 residues. The DNA of the CDR3 is TGTGCCAGCAGCAACACCCGGTCGCAGGGGACTAACTATGGCTACACCTTC. Residues: CASSNTRSQGTNYGYTF.

The rearrangement joins TRBV7-9 to TRBJ1-1; D unclear. The CDR3 totals 14 residues. In germline, CDR1 is SEHNR, CDR2 FQNEAQ (reference sequence). Deletions cut 0 bases from V and 7 bases from J, with 12 bases between. Written as DNA, the CDR3 is TGTGCCAGCAGCTTAGCGCGAGTCAGCGGTGAAGCTTTCTTT. It yields the protein CASSLARVSGEAFF.

This chain connects TRBV5-1 to TRBJ2-1, with D possibly being TRBD1 (6 bases). Per the germline V gene, CDR1 is SGHRS and CDR2 is YFSETQ. The V gene lost 3 bases and the J gene lost 6 bases, with 10 bases spanning the gap. This CDR3 is 13 amino acids long. In nucleotides, the CDR3 is TGCGCCAGCAGCTCCGGACAGTTCAATGAGCAGTTCTTC. Its translation is CASSSGQFNEQFF. Full variable domain (remainder filled in from reference TRBV5-1 and TRBJ2-1): KAGVTQTPRYLIKTRGQQVTLSCSPISGHRSVSWYQQTPGQGLQFLFEYFSETQRNKGNFPGRFSGRQFSNSRSEMNVSTLELGDSALYLCASSSGQFNEQFFGPGTRLTVL.

The J gene is TRBJ1-2, the V gene TRBV5-1; D is possibly TRBD1 (6 bases). V lost 6 bases, J lost 6 bases, and 24 bases lay in between. The CDR3 is 16 amino acids. Germline CDR1 SGHRS, CDR2 YFSETQ. The CDR3 protein is CASTLGGARISDGYTF. The DNA of the CDR3 is TGCGCCAGCACCCTGGGGGGGGCACGAATTTCGGATGGCTACACCTTC.

The chain uses TRBV20-1 and TRBJ2-3, with a possible D match to TRBD2 (6 bases). Per germline, CDR1 DFQATT and CDR2 SNEGSKA (reference sequence). Trimming removed 3 bases from V and 5 bases from J, with 21 bases in between. The CDR3 is 16 residues long. CDR3 coding DNA: TGCAGTGCTAGTCTCCGGTCAGGGAGGTCGAGAGATACGCAGTATTTT. It specifies CSASLRSGRSRDTQYF.

The chain links TRBV12-3 or TRBV12-4 to TRBJ1-2; the D gene is possibly TRBD1 (6 bases). The V gene lost 6 bases and the J gene lost 8 bases, with 16 bases spanning the gap. This CDR3 region has 13 residues. CDR3 amino acids: CASRSGAGDGYTF. The CDR3 DNA is TGTGCCAGCAGAAGTGGGGCAGGGGACGGCTACACCTTC.

The chain is built from TRBV4-1 and TRBJ2-2, with 8 nucleotides matching TRBD2. This CDR3 comprises 16 residues. The germline V gene has CDR1 MGHRA and CDR2 YSYEKL. Unmatched junction bases numbered 8, after V lost 4 bases and J lost 4 bases. The chain's CDR3 is CASSLGTRVSTGELFF. CDR3 nucleotide sequence: TGCGCCAGCAGCCTAGGGACTAGAGTTAGCACCGGGGAGCTGTTTTTT.

This clone was seen only a few times. The V call is TRBV20-1, the J call TRBJ2-1; maybe TRBD1 (5 bases). This CDR3 spans 13 amino acids. V shed 3 bases and J shed 4 bases, with 10 bases lying between them. Germline loops: CDR1 DFQATT, CDR2 SNEGSKA (reference sequence). The CDR3 sequence is CSASRGVYNEQFF. CDR3 in DNA: TGCAGTGCTAGTAGGGGCGTGTACAATGAGCAGTTCTTC.

This chain joins TRBV3-1 (or the pseudogene TRBV3-2) and TRBJ1-1, with D unresolved. V was clipped by 4 bases and J by 1 base, with 10 bases between them. The germline V gene has CDR1 LGHDT and CDR2 YNNKEL (reference sequence). CDR3 length: 14 amino acids. The CDR3 protein is CASSPPAGNTEAFF. In DNA form, the CDR3 reads TGTGCCAGCAGCCCACCGGCAGGGAACACTGAAGCTTTCTTT.

The rearrangement joins TRBV28 to TRBJ2-3, with 11 bases fitting TRBD2. The J segment lost 1 base and the V segment lost 3 bases, leaving 9 bases of the junction unmatched. CDR1 MDHEN and CDR2 SYDVKM come from the germline V gene. The CDR3 is made up of 18 amino acids. The CDR3, as DNA: TGTGCCAGCAGTTTTATACTCCTAGCGGGGGGACGCACAGATACGCAGTATTTT. Protein product: CASSFILLAGGRTDTQYF.

This chain connects TRBV7-2 to TRBJ2-7; 10 bases match TRBD2. V was clipped by 6 bases and J by 3 bases; unmatched bases: 8. The CDR3 is made up of 15 amino acids. CDR1 and CDR2 from the germline V gene are SGHTA and FQGNSA. The CDR3 sequence: CASSFRTSGGYEQYF. The CDR3 coding sequence is TGTGCCAGCAGTTTCCGGACTAGCGGTGGCTACGAGCAGTACTTC.